The following is a T cell receptor (beta chain) sequence with its context. 13 Jbeta primers and 60 Vbeta primers were used for the PCR. Produced via immunoSEQ multiplex PCR; TCRdb's table is partial and in-frame only. Among fewer than 120,000 clones listed, less than 85% were seen once. All donors participated as healthy donors of bone marrow. The data originate from a study of cytomegalovirus exposure and HLA in healthy donors. The CDR3 runs to 12 residues. Deletions cut 2 bases from V and 8 bases from J, with 13 bases between. Germline V lookup: CDR1 GTSNPN, CDR2 SVGIG (reference sequence). This TCR was recovered from a young man in good health and CMV-seropositive. Sequencing input: PBMCs. The rearrangement joins TRBV30 to TRBJ2-7; tentative D call: TRBD1 (5 bases). The CDR3: CAWSQGGRKQYF. The CDR3 DNA is TGTGCCTGGAGTCAGGGCGGTAGGAAGCAGTACTTC.